This T cell receptor beta chain originates from a study of CD8+ T cells in alopecia areata. Looking at the study overall: In an open-label trial, patients got 5 to 10 mg tofacitinib twice daily. Severity among treated patients was scored by the percentage of scalp area affected.

cDNA reverse transcribed from extracted RNA served as the sequencing template. The method was immunoSEQ multiplex PCR; TCRdb's version includes in-frame clones alone and lacks a portion of them. The sample holds roughly 64,000 clones, roughly 50% seen once. Overall study findings and caveats: Lesional scalp, notably in alopecia totalis/universalis, had clonality above that of normal scalp.

The CDR3 totals 16 residues. Looked up from germline, CDR1 is SGHVS and CDR2 is FQNEAQ. Germline trimming cut 5 bases from V and 4 bases from J; bases unmatched to any gene: 8. Noted treatment: oral pan-JAK inhibitor, 5-10 mg twice daily. PBMCs provided sorted CD4+ and CD8+ T cells. Of note for this clone: Its antigen is currently unknown.

This TCR was recovered from a human donor with alopecia areata. The chain joins TRBV7-8 to TRBJ2-1, with 10 positions matching TRBD2. The sample consisted of CD8+ T cells sorted from blood, taken between weeks 36 and 40, from a patient treated with tofacitinib. CDR3 protein: CASSLRTSGEYNEQFF. The CDR3 nucleotides read TGTGCCAGCAGCCTAAGGACTAGCGGCGAGTACAATGAGCAGTTCTTC.